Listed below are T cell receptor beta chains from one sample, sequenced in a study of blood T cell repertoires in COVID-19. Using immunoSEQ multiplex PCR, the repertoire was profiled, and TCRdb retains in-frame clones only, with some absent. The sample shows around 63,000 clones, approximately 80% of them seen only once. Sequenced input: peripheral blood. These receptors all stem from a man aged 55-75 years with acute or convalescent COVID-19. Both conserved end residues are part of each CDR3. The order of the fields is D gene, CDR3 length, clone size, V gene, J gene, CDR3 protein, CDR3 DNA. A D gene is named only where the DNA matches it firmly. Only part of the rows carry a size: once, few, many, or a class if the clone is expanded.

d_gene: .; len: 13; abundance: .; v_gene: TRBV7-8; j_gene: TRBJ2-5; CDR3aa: CASSFGGLGTQYF; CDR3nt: TGTGCCAGCAGCTTCGGGGGTCTGGGGACCCAGTACTTC
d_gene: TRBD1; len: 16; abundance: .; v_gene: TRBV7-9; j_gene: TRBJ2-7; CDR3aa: CASSFGGTGASYEQYF; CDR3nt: TGTGCCAGCAGCTTCGGAGGGACAGGGGCCTCCTACGAGCAGTACTTC
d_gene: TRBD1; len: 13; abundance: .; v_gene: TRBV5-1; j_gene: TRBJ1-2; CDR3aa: CASSLDRDYGYTF; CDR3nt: TGCGCCAGCAGCCTCGACAGGGACTATGGCTACACCTTC
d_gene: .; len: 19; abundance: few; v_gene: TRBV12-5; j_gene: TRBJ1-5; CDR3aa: CASGLDRRAGAYSNQPQHF; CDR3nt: TGTGCTAGTGGTTTGGATAGGCGGGCAGGGGCTTATAGCAATCAGCCCCAGCATTTT
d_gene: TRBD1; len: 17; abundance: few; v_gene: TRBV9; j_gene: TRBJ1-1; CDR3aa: CASSPRGTGGVNTEAFF; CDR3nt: TGTGCCAGCAGCCCCCGGGGGACAGGGGGGGTAAACACTGAAGCTTTCTTT
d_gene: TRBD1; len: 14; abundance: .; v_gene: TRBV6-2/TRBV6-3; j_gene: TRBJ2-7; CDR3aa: CASSYLGQGREQYF; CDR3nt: TGTGCCAGCAGTTACCTAGGACAGGGACGCGAGCAGTACTTC
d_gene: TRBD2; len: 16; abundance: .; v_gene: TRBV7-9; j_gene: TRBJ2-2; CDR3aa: CASSLVSGGHSGELFF; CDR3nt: TGTGCCAGCAGCTTAGTCTCGGGGGGGCACTCCGGGGAGCTGTTTTTT
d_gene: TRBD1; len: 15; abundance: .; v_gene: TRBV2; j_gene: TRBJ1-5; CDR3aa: CASSLMGQGNQPQHF; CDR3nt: TGTGCCAGCAGCCTAATGGGACAGGGGAATCAGCCCCAGCATTTT
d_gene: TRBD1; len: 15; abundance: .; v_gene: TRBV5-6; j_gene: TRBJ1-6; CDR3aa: CASSSTPGQSGALHF; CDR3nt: TGTGCCAGCAGTTCGACGCCGGGACAGTCTGGAGCCCTCCACTTT
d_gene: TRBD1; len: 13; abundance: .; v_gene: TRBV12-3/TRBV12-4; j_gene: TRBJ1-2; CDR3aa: CASNNRGLDGYTF; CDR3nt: TGTGCCAGCAACAACAGGGGGCTCGACGGCTACACCTTC
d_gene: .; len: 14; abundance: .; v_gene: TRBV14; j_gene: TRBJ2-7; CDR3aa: CASSHWGDGYEQYF; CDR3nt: TGTGCCAGCAGCCATTGGGGGGATGGGTACGAGCAGTACTTC
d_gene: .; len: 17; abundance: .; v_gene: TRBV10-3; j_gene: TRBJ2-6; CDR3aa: CAISDQALGSGANVLTF; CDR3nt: TGTGCCATCAGTGATCAGGCCCTCGGCTCTGGGGCCAACGTCCTGACTTTC
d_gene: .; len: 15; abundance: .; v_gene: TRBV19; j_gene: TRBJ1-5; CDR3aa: CASSPRVAGNQPQHF; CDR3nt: TGTGCCAGCTCCCCCCGAGTGGCGGGCAATCAGCCCCAGCATTTT
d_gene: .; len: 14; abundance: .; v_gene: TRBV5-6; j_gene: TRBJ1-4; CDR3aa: CASSRQAHNEKLFF; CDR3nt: TGTGCCAGCAGCCGACAGGCGCATAATGAAAAACTGTTTTTT
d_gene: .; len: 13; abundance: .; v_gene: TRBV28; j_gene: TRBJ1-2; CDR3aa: CASSLSRNYGYTF; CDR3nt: TGTGCCAGCAGTTTGAGCCGAAACTATGGCTACACCTTC
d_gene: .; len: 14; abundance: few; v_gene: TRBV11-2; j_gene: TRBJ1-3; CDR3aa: CASSLDQAGNTIYF; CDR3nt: TGTGCCAGCAGCTTAGATCAGGCTGGAAACACCATATATTTT
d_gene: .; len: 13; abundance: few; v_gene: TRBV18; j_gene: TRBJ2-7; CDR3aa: CASSSVQGYEQYF; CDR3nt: TGTGCCAGCTCAAGTGTACAGGGATACGAGCAGTACTTC
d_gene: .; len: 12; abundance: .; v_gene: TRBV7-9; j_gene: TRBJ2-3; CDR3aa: CASSLSGNTQYF; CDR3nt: TGTGCCAGCAGCTTGTCGGGTAATACGCAGTATTTT
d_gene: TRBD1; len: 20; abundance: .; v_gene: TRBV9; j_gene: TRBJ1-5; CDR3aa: CASSVTWRGGRGGSNQPQHF; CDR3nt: TGTGCCAGCAGCGTAACCTGGAGAGGGGGCCGTGGCGGTAGCAATCAGCCCCAGCATTTT
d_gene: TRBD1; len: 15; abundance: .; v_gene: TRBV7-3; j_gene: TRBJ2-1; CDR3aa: CASSLAGQGYNEQFF; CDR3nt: TGTGCCAGCAGCTTAGCTGGACAGGGGTACAATGAGCAGTTCTTC
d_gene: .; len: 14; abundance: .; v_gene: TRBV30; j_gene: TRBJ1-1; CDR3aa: CAWSVGGRDTEAFF; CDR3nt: TGTGCCTGGAGTGTAGGCGGGAGGGATACTGAAGCTTTCTTT
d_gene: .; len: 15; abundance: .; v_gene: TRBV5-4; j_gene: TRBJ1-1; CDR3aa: CASSSTVGTNTEAFF; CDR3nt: TGTGCCAGCAGCTCGACAGTAGGTACGAACACTGAAGCTTTCTTT
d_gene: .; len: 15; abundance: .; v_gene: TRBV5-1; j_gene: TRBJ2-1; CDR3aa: CASSPDYRPGNEQFF; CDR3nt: TGCGCCAGCAGCCCGGACTACCGACCTGGGAATGAGCAGTTCTTC